The text below deals with one T cell receptor beta chain. The table came from immunoSEQ multiplex PCR; TCRdb's copy has only in-frame clones and leaves some out. This table has under 150,000 clones, less than 90% appearing once. The sample belongs to a study of cytotoxic CD8 clonotypes in ibrutinib-treated CLL. The ends were cut back, 4 bases at V and 11 bases at J, with 8 bases in the middle. CDR3 length: 10 residues. Germline lookup yields CDR1 LNHDA and CDR2 SQIVND (reference sequence). This specimen consisted of PBMCs, obtained after 24 months of ibrutinib treatment. This sequence originates from a human donor with chronic lymphocytic leukemia. The rearrangement joins TRBV19 to TRBJ1-1; D gene unclear. Here the CDR3 reads CASSSYKAFF. CDR3 sequence (DNA): TGTGCCAGTAGTAGCTACAAGGCTTTCTTT.